This TCR beta chain was captured in a study of CD8 T cells in ankylosing spondylitis. A note on this clonotype: The antigen is unknown.

Study outcomes and limitations: Disease-linked clones were CD8+ and relatively rare in peripheral blood. About 8 highly homologous variants made up a TCR beta motif, and this motif appeared characteristic of ankylosing spondylitis blood.

From the 5' RACE reads, TCRdb called clonotypes with MiXCR, one entry per CDR3 protein. The sample includes around 90,000 distinct CDR3 sequences, approximately 30% of them seen just once. The clonotype comes from a male donor with ankylosing spondylitis or in good health (not recorded which). The material sequenced was blood, either unsorted or a sorted T cell fraction (not recorded which).

The CDR3 protein is CASGQNTGELFF. The CDR3 region has the DNA TGCGCCAGCGGCCAGAACACCGGGGAGCTGTTTTTT. The V gene is TRBV5-1, the J gene TRBJ2-2; D uncertain. This CDR3 is built from 12 residues. The V gene's germline CDR1 is SGHRS and CDR2 YFSETQ. V was cut by 7 bases and J by 1 base, with 5 bases left in between.